Below are 23 T cell receptor beta chains sequenced from a single sample in a study of T cell changes during pregnancy in multiple sclerosis. Clones were sequenced by immunoSEQ multiplex PCR, and TCRdb holds only the in-frame ones, with some missing. The table records about 70,000 clones, around nine tenths of them present only once. The sample here was peripheral blood, taken in the third trimester of pregnancy. These receptors were obtained from a female donor in good health, enrolled as a control in a pregnancy study.

The J gene is TRBJ1-2, the V gene TRBV10-3; D remains unclear. CDR1 ENHRY and CDR2 SYGVKD come from the germline V gene. V gave up 3 bases and J gave up 0 bases, with 11 bases separating them. The CDR3 sequence is 15 residues long. The CDR3: CAISDPELANYGYTF. The CDR3 coding sequence is TGTGCCATCAGTGACCCTGAGTTGGCTAACTATGGCTACACCTTC.

This chain connects TRBV28 to TRBJ1-1, with 7 positions matching TRBD1. From germline, CDR1 is MDHEN and CDR2 SYDVKM. CDR3 size: 15 residues. The ends lost 5 bases at V and 0 bases at J; junction bases unmatched: 6. Written as DNA, the CDR3 is TGTGCCAGCAGTACTCAGGACAGGATGAACACTGAAGCTTTCTTT. Amino acid sequence: CASSTQDRMNTEAFF.

This clone appeared a single time. The chain recombines TRBV4-3 with TRBJ2-2; 10 bases are shared with TRBD1. The CDR3 runs 18 residues. With 3 bases clipped from V and 6 bases from J, the junction kept 13 bases outside the gene matches. Looked up from germline, CDR1 is LGHNA and CDR2 is YSLEER. The CDR3 region is CASSHTSGTGEVAGELFF. The CDR3 DNA follows: TGCGCCAGCAGCCATACCTCCGGGACAGGGGAAGTAGCCGGGGAGCTGTTTTTT.

V and J are TRBV19 and TRBJ2-5, with TRBD2 matching 7 bases. Unmatched junction bases numbered 9, after V lost 3 bases and J lost 5 bases. Germline V gene sequence: CDR1 LNHDA, CDR2 SQIVND (reference sequence). The CDR3 is 15 amino acids. CDR3 region: CASSMGRLAGETQYF. CDR3 nucleotides: TGTGCCAGTAGTATGGGTCGACTAGCAGGGGAGACCCAGTACTTC.

This chain joins TRBV19 and TRBJ2-2, with 7 bases lining up with TRBD2. CDR1 and CDR2 (germline): LNHDA, SQIVND (reference sequence). The junction had 10 bases not matched to a gene; V was cut back by 7 bases and J by 5 bases. The CDR3 is 15 amino acids. The CDR3 protein is CASTLETSQTGELFF. For the CDR3, the DNA is TGTGCCAGTACCCTCGAGACTAGCCAGACCGGGGAGCTGTTTTTT.

The chain links TRBV6-6 to TRBJ1-2, with TRBD1 as a possible D gene (5 bases). The CDR3 loop spans 11 amino acids. Germline V gene lookup returns CDR1 MNHNY and CDR2 SVGAGI (reference sequence). The V end was cut by 7 bases, the J end by 8 bases, with 11 bases between. The CDR3: CASTPGQGYTF. CDR3 nucleotide sequence: TGTGCCAGCACTCCAGGGCAAGGCTACACCTTC.

Here the CDR3 reads CASSLRTRSEQYF. The CDR3 nucleotides are TGTGCCAGCAGCTTAAGAACCCGCAGCGAGCAGTACTTC. V usage is TRBV7-3 and J usage is TRBJ2-7; D not certain. The germline V gene encodes CDR1 SGHTA and CDR2 FQGTGA. The germline V and J ends were trimmed by 1 base and 6 bases, with 10 bases remaining between them. This CDR3 contains 13 residues.

This chain links TRBV7-8 with TRBJ1-1; the D gene is possibly TRBD1 (5 bases). Between the trimmed V and J ends, which lost 4 bases and 5 bases, there was a span of 20 bases. From germline, CDR1 is SGHVS and CDR2 FQNEAQ. There are 16 residues in the CDR3. Here the CDR3 DNA reads TGTGCCAGCAGCTCCGGAGGGTTGGGGCCTGTTACTGAAGCTTTCTTT. It is translated as CASSSGGLGPVTEAFF. Looking up the rest from reference TRBV7-8 and TRBJ1-1 gives the full variable domain: GAGVSQSPRYKVAKRGQDVALRCDPISGHVSLFWYQQALGQGPEFLTYFQNEAQLDKSGLPSDRFFAERPEGSVSTLKIQRTQQEDSAVYLCASSSGGLGPVTEAFFGQGTRLTVV.

The chain is built from TRBV14 and TRBJ1-1, with D possibly being TRBD1 (6 bases). The CDR3 runs to 13 residues. V lost 4 bases and J lost 4, with 10 bases in between. Per germline, CDR1 SGHDN and CDR2 FVKESK. Written as DNA, the CDR3 is TGTGCCAGCAGCCGACAGGATGGCACTGAAGCTTTCTTT. Its translation: CASSRQDGTEAFF.

The rearrangement links TRBV19 to TRBJ1-2; no reliable D call. Germline-derived CDR1 and CDR2 are LNHDA and SQIVND (reference sequence). The ends were cut back, 5 bases at V and 1 base at J, with 14 bases in the middle. The CDR3 spans 15 residues. The CDR3 region has the DNA TGTGCCAGTAGTTCCCCGGGAACTATTAACTATGGCTACACCTTC. Its translation is CASSSPGTINYGYTF.

The chain couples TRBV6-5 to TRBJ1-6, with TRBD1 identical over 9 bases. J lost 10 bases, V lost 2 bases, and 9 bases had no gene match. Per germline, CDR1 MNHEY and CDR2 SVGAGI. This CDR3 spans 16 amino acids. CDR3 loop: CASSYGTGRVGSPLHF. The CDR3 coding sequence is TGTGCCAGCAGTTACGGGACAGGGAGGGTAGGGTCACCCCTCCACTTT.

The gene calls are TRBV28 and TRBJ1-3; 9 positions agree with TRBD1. V was pared by 7 bases and J by 2 bases, with 3 bases of the junction left unmatched. Germline values: CDR1 MDHEN, CDR2 SYDVKM. This CDR3 is built from 14 residues. CDR3 amino acids: CASIRQGAGNTIYF. The CDR3, as DNA: TGTGCCAGCATTCGACAGGGGGCTGGAAACACCATATATTTT.

The chain recombines TRBV15 with TRBJ2-4, with D uncertain. Deletions cut 0 bases from V and 5 bases from J, with 5 bases between. The length of the CDR3 is 13 residues. CDR1 and CDR2 (germline): LNHNV, YYDKDF (reference sequence). CDR3 protein: CATSRDLENIQYF. The DNA for the CDR3 is TGTGCCACCAGCAGAGACTTAGAAAACATTCAGTACTTC.

V gene TRBV28 combines with J gene TRBJ1-1; the D is unclear. The CDR3 consists of 13 residues. Germline assignment: CDR1 MDHEN and CDR2 SYDVKM. Trimming removed 6 bases at V and 5 bases at J, with 13 bases between. CDR3 in amino acids: CASSGRAGTEAFF. CDR3 nucleotides: TGTGCCAGCAGCGGGCGGGCTGGGACTGAAGCTTTCTTT.

V and J are TRBV6-1 and TRBJ1-5; TRBD1 aligns across 9 bases. CDR3 size: 14 residues. Germline CDR1 MNHNS, CDR2 SASEGT. The ends lost 6 bases at V and 5 bases at J; junction bases unmatched: 5. CDR3 sequence: CASRNRGHYQPQHF. In DNA, the CDR3 is TGTGCCAGCAGGAACAGGGGGCACTATCAGCCCCAGCATTTT.

The chain carries TRBV25-1 and TRBJ2-5; 10 nucleotides agree with TRBD1. V lost 7 bases to trimming and J lost 4 bases; unmatched junction nucleotides: 6. The CDR3 loop spans 14 amino acids. In germline, CDR1 is MGHDK, CDR2 SYGVNS. The CDR3 protein is CASTRTGGRETQYF. For the CDR3, the DNA is TGTGCCAGCACTAGGACAGGGGGTCGAGAGACCCAGTACTTC.

This sequence joins TRBV18 and TRBJ2-1; D call uncertain. Germline assignment: CDR1 KGHSH and CDR2 LQKENI. CDR3 length: 15 residues. The germline V and J ends were trimmed by 3 bases and 6 bases, with 15 bases remaining between them. In DNA, the CDR3 is TGTGCCAGCTCACCTCGGGTCGGAGATATCAATGAGCAGTTCTTC. This sequence encodes CASSPRVGDINEQFF.

The gene calls are TRBV14 and TRBJ1-6, with unresolved D. V lost 0 bases and J 6 bases, leaving 6 bases between the germline ends. Germline V gene data show CDR1 as SGHDN and CDR2 as FVKESK. This CDR3 has 14 residues. The CDR3 nucleotides read TGTGCCAGCAGCCAAGAAATGAGTAATTCACCCCTCCACTTT. Its protein is CASSQEMSNSPLHF.

The J gene is TRBJ2-2, the V gene TRBV18; TRBD1 matches 7 bases. Trimming at V came to 3 bases and at J to 7 bases, leaving 11 bases not matched to a gene. This CDR3 spans 16 amino acids. The germline V gene encodes CDR1 KGHSH and CDR2 LQKENI. CDR3 amino acids: CASSPRQGSVGGELFF. CDR3 in DNA: TGTGCCAGCTCACCGAGACAGGGCTCCGTGGGCGGGGAGCTGTTTTTT.

The chain employs TRBV5-6 and TRBJ2-5; 7 positions agree with TRBD1. The CDR3 is 14 amino acids. Losses at the gene ends were 4 bases for V and 4 bases for J; bases not matched to a gene: 7. Per germline, CDR1 SGHDT and CDR2 YYEEEE. The CDR3 nucleotides are TGTGCCAGCAGCCACGACAGGGATGCAGAGACCCAGTACTTC. The encoded protein is CASSHDRDAETQYF.

The rearrangement links TRBV5-5 to TRBJ1-2; no reliable D call. Germline V gene data show CDR1 as SGHKS and CDR2 as YYEKEE (reference sequence). The V end lost 2 bases, the J end lost 8 bases, and 10 bases lay between the germline ends. The CDR3 totals 12 residues. The CDR3 is CASSFDTVGYTF. CDR3 in DNA: TGTGCCAGCAGCTTCGACACGGTCGGCTACACCTTC.

CDR3: CASSSTWEDGYTF. The CDR3 nucleotides read TGTGCCAGCAGCTCAACTTGGGAGGATGGCTACACCTTC. The V and J genes are TRBV27 and TRBJ1-2; D is uncertain. Germline V gives CDR1 MNHEY, CDR2 SMNVEV (reference sequence). Trimming removed 6 bases from V and 6 bases from J, with 14 bases in between. The CDR3 has 13 residues.

The rearrangement joins TRBV29-1 to TRBJ2-3; 11 bases match TRBD2. The CDR3 has 15 amino acids. Germline V lookup: CDR1 SQVTM, CDR2 ANQGSEA. V trimming: 6 bases; J trimming: 0 bases; junction bases outside the gene matches: 5. CDR3 DNA sequence: TGCAGCGTCCTTAGCGGGGGGGTTAGCACAGATACGCAGTATTTT. As protein: CSVLSGGVSTDTQYF.